The next 26 T cell receptor beta chains were all read from a single sample in a study of shared clonotypes between healthy human individuals. Naive CD8 cells were CD45RO-negative, positively selected for CCR7, excluding terminally differentiated effector memory CD45RA+ cells. The assay was immunoSEQ multiplex PCR, and TCRdb's table has in-frame clones only and misses some. The sample lists over 2 million clones; around 96% were seen once. What was sequenced was naive CD8+ T cells sorted from blood. All receptors derive from a man aged 18 to 35 in good health.

The chain recombines TRBV7-8 with TRBJ2-3, with 10 bases matching TRBD2. This CDR3 has 17 residues. J gave up 5 bases and V 5 bases, and 13 bases lay outside the gene matches. Germline-derived CDR1 and CDR2 are SGHVS and FQNEAQ. For the CDR3, the DNA is TGTGCCAGCAGCACGCGGCTAGCGGGAGTCCCTTTAGATACGCAGTATTTT. This encodes CASSTRLAGVPLDTQYF.

The V call is TRBV10-3, the J call TRBJ2-7; possibly TRBD1 for D (5 bases). V lost 6 bases to trimming and J lost 1 base, with 16 bases between them. This CDR3 spans 15 amino acids. CDR1 and CDR2 from the germline V gene are ENHRY and SYGVKD. The CDR3 sequence is CAIRDEGASSYEQYF. The CDR3 bases are TGTGCCATCAGGGACGAAGGGGCATCATCCTACGAGCAGTACTTC.

The rearrangement links TRBV9 to TRBJ2-7, with TRBD2 as a possible D gene (5 bases). The CDR3 length is 14 residues. Germline values: CDR1 SGDLS, CDR2 YYNGEE. The V end was cut by 3 bases, the J end by 3 bases, with 13 bases between. In nucleotides, the CDR3 is TGTGCCAGCAGCGCCGCGGGCAGTTACTACGAGCAGTACTTC. Translated: CASSAAGSYYEQYF.

The chain recombines TRBV29-1 with TRBJ1-1; D ambiguous. Trimming pared 5 bases from V and 3 bases from J, leaving 4 bases between. CDR1 is SQVTM, CDR2 ANQGSEA, per germline. This CDR3 contains 10 residues. The CDR3 region has the DNA TGCAGCGTTTGGGACACTGAAGCTTTCTTT. Translating it yields CSVWDTEAFF.

A note on this clone: Different DNA sequences within this sample yield the same CDR3. The rearrangement uses TRBV28 and TRBJ2-7; 8 bases match TRBD1. This CDR3 comprises 14 residues. CDR1 is MDHEN, CDR2 SYDVKM, per germline. The J segment lost 0 bases and the V segment lost 7 bases, leaving 5 bases of the junction unmatched. CDR3 sequence (DNA): TGTGCCAGCACCGTCACAGGGGGCTCCTACGAGCAGTACTTC. It codes for CASTVTGGSYEQYF.

J is TRBJ2-7 and V is TRBV28, with D perhaps TRBD1 or TRBD2 (5 bases each). Looked up from germline, CDR1 is MDHEN and CDR2 is SYDVKM. The CDR3 is 13 amino acids. V lost 4 bases and J 3 bases, leaving 10 bases between the germline ends. For the CDR3, the DNA is TGTGCCAGCAGTTCGGGGCATAGCTACGAGCAGTACTTC. Amino acids: CASSSGHSYEQYF.

In its sample, this clone was seen once. The chain combines TRBV7-2 with TRBJ2-3; D may be TRBD2 (5 bases). Trimming stripped 5 bases from V and 2 bases from J, with 17 bases between. The CDR3 has 16 amino acids. Germline values: CDR1 SGHTA, CDR2 FQGNSA. The chain's CDR3 is CASSAWEFTFTDTQYF. In DNA form, the CDR3 reads TGTGCCAGCAGCGCTTGGGAGTTCACCTTCACAGATACGCAGTATTTT.

CDR3 sequence (DNA): TGCGCCAGCAGTGACGGACAGGGCGCCTACAATGAGCAGTTCTTC. Amino acid sequence: CASSDGQGAYNEQFF. The chain combines TRBV10-1 with TRBJ2-1; 8 bases are shared with TRBD1. The germline V gene has CDR1 WNHNN and CDR2 SYGVQD (reference sequence). V was clipped by 3 bases and J by 2 bases; unmatched bases: 3. The CDR3 covers 15 residues.

V and J are TRBV6-5 and TRBJ2-7; D call uncertain. V dropped 8 bases and J dropped 5 bases, with 16 bases sitting between them. CDR1 is MNHEY, CDR2 SVGAGI, per germline. The CDR3 extends over 13 amino acids. The CDR3 coding sequence is TGTGCCAGCGCCTACGGACCTAGGGACGAGCAGTACTTC. Translated, it gives CASAYGPRDEQYF.

This clone was observed once. CDR3 in amino acids: CSVRGALGVYEQYF. In DNA, the CDR3 is TGCAGCGTTCGGGGGGCGCTAGGAGTCTACGAGCAGTACTTC. The chain recombines TRBV29-1 with TRBJ2-7, with a weak D call TRBD2 (7 bases). The V end lost 5 bases, the J end lost 3 bases, and 17 bases lay between the germline ends. This CDR3 spans 14 amino acids. Germline CDR1 and CDR2: SQVTM and ANQGSEA.

The J gene is TRBJ2-3, the V gene TRBV7-6; 7 bases line up with TRBD1. Looked up from germline, CDR1 is SGHVS and CDR2 is FNYEAQ. V shed 5 bases, J shed 2 bases, and the junction held 7 bases outside the gene matches. The CDR3 contains 15 residues. CDR3 coding DNA: TGTGCCAGCAGCCCCCGGGACAGCTTCACAGATACGCAGTATTTT. This sequence encodes CASSPRDSFTDTQYF. The whole variable domain, filled in from reference TRBV7-6 and TRBJ2-3, reads GAGVSQSPRYKVTKRGQDVALRCDPISGHVSLYWYRQALGQGPEFLTYFNYEAQQDKSGLPNDRFSAERPEGSISTLTIQRTEQRDSAMYRCASSPRDSFTDTQYFGPGTRLTVL.

This chain uses TRBV19 with TRBJ1-2, with 7 bases fitting TRBD1. V was pared by 6 bases and J by 5 bases, with 6 bases of the junction left unmatched. The CDR3 covers 13 residues. Germline-derived CDR1 and CDR2 are LNHDA and SQIVND (reference sequence). Written as DNA, the CDR3 is TGTGCCAGTAGGGAAGGGACAGCTTATGGCTACACCTTC. Residues: CASREGTAYGYTF.

The chain employs TRBV7-9 and TRBJ1-5; tentatively, D is TRBD1 (5 bases). CDR1 is SEHNR, CDR2 FQNEAQ, per germline (reference sequence). Deletions cut 4 bases from V and 0 bases from J, with 10 bases between. The CDR3 contains 15 residues. CDR3 DNA: TGTGCCAGCAGCTCGGGACGGCATAGCAATCAGCCCCAGCATTTT. Its protein product is CASSSGRHSNQPQHF.

CDR3 in DNA: TGTGCCACCTCTAGCGGGAGCTCCTACGAGCAGTACTTC. Its protein is CATSSGSSYEQYF. The chain uses TRBV7-9 and TRBJ2-7; 10 nucleotides agree with TRBD2. J gave up 0 bases and V 10 bases, and 3 bases lay outside the gene matches. CDR3 length: 13 amino acids. The germline V gene encodes CDR1 SEHNR and CDR2 FQNEAQ (reference sequence).

The chain links TRBV6-5 to TRBJ2-3; D remains unclear. The CDR3 covers 13 residues. Germline lookup yields CDR1 MNHEY and CDR2 SVGAGI. V was trimmed by 0 bases and J by 4 bases, leaving 5 bases between them. The CDR3 region is CASSYSKADTQYF. The CDR3, as DNA: TGTGCCAGCAGTTACTCGAAGGCAGATACGCAGTATTTT.

This chain links TRBV4-3 with TRBJ1-1; no clear D. Germline assignment: CDR1 LGHNA and CDR2 YSLEER. The CDR3 length is 17 residues. V lost 0 bases to trimming and J lost 2 bases, with 16 bases between them. In DNA, the CDR3 is TGCGCCAGCAGCCAAGAATCGGTGGTGTCGGGAAACACTGAAGCTTTCTTT. Translated: CASSQESVVSGNTEAFF.

The V call is TRBV7-9, the J call TRBJ1-4; D call uncertain. This CDR3 spans 15 amino acids. Deletions cut 11 bases from V and 2 bases from J, with 18 bases between. Germline V CDR1 and CDR2: SEHNR, FQNEAQ (reference sequence). The CDR3 coding sequence is TGTGCCTTCAAGACGGGTTACCCCACTAATGAAAAACTGTTTTTT. It yields the protein CAFKTGYPTNEKLFF.

V is TRBV11-3 and J is TRBJ2-2, with 10 bases matching TRBD1. The ends lost 5 bases at V and 6 bases at J; junction bases unmatched: 9. The CDR3 has 16 residues. Germline lookup yields CDR1 SGHNT and CDR2 YENEEA. CDR3 in amino acids: CASSPGGQGSAGELFF. CDR3 nucleotides: TGTGCCAGCAGCCCAGGGGGACAGGGGTCCGCCGGGGAGCTGTTTTTT.

This chain connects TRBV6-5 to TRBJ2-3, with D tentatively TRBD1 (6 bases). The CDR3 spans 16 residues. Deletions cut 4 bases from V and 4 bases from J, with 18 bases between. Germline CDR1 is MNHEY and CDR2 is SVGAGI. The CDR3 region is CASSSADWAGADTQYF. For the CDR3, the DNA is TGTGCCAGCAGTTCTGCCGACTGGGCAGGGGCAGATACGCAGTATTTT.

The CDR3 here is CASSLARGAGTEAFF. CDR3 DNA sequence: TGTGCCAGCAGCTTAGCGCGCGGGGCGGGCACTGAAGCTTTCTTT. The rearrangement joins TRBV7-9 to TRBJ1-1; D possibly corresponds to TRBD1 (5 bases). The germline V gene has CDR1 SEHNR and CDR2 FQNEAQ (reference sequence). CDR3 length: 15 amino acids. V shed 0 bases and J shed 4 bases, with 12 bases lying between them.

CDR3 in DNA: TGTGCCTGGAGTGTATCCCGGACAGTCTCGGGAAACACCATATATTTT. Residues: CAWSVSRTVSGNTIYF. The chain combines TRBV30 with TRBJ1-3; possibly TRBD1 for D (6 bases). This CDR3 has 16 amino acids. Germline V gene data show CDR1 as GTSNPN and CDR2 as SVGIG (reference sequence). The V end was cut by 0 bases, the J end by 4 bases, with 16 bases between.

The V gene is TRBV6-5, the J gene TRBJ1-3; a possible D gene is TRBD1 (5 bases). CDR1 is MNHEY and CDR2 is SVGAGI in the germline V gene. Trimming removed 8 bases from V and 0 bases from J, with 11 bases in between. CDR3 length: 14 residues. The CDR3 region is CASWDLSSGNTIYF. The CDR3, as DNA: TGTGCCAGCTGGGACCTGAGCTCTGGAAACACCATATATTTT.

The V call is TRBV10-3, the J call TRBJ2-5, with 8 bases matching TRBD2. Losses at the gene ends were 6 bases for V and 0 bases for J; bases not matched to a gene: 6. The CDR3 length is 15 residues. The germline V gene encodes CDR1 ENHRY and CDR2 SYGVKD. Here the CDR3 DNA reads TGTGCCATCAGCCCCGCGACTAGCGACCAAGAGACCCAGTACTTC. Translation gives CAISPATSDQETQYF.

The chain has TRBV28 and TRBJ2-3; D unclear. Trimming took off 4 bases at V and 0 bases at J, with 14 bases between the two ends. Per germline, CDR1 MDHEN and CDR2 SYDVKM. CDR3 length equals 16 residues. The CDR3 here is CASSSPTVTSTDTQYF. Written as DNA, the CDR3 is TGTGCCAGCAGTTCCCCGACTGTCACTAGCACAGATACGCAGTATTTT.

This chain joins TRBV6-5 and TRBJ2-1, with D possibly TRBD2 on 5 matching bases. The V and J ends lost 2 bases and 10 bases respectively, with 15 bases between them. The germline V gene has CDR1 MNHEY and CDR2 SVGAGI. The CDR3 is 14 residues long. The CDR3 region has the DNA TGTGCCAGCAGTTACCGGCCTTCGGGCGGGGAGCAGTTCTTC. Its translation is CASSYRPSGGEQFF.

Regarding this clone: The CDR3 does not end in the conserved phenylalanine or tryptophan, so this is likely a read error. No DNA is shown, since the ends of the CDR3 on it are uncertain; the CDR3 is the one TCRdb lists. J is TRBJ2-3 and V is TRBV30; the table's D gene call, TRBD2, was not cross checked with the DNA. Germline V CDR1 and CDR2: GTSNPN, SVGIG (reference sequence). Including both end residues, the CDR3 is 17 amino acids long. This chain's CDR3 is CAWNGGPLTGTSGGPCV.